These 22 T cell receptor beta chains share one sample of origin, sequenced in a study of preoperative IRX-2 immunotherapy in early breast cancer. The treatment denotes: preoperative locoregional IRX-2 cytokine immunotherapy. Profiling relied on immunoSEQ multiplex PCR, and the TCRdb table lists in-frame clones only, not all of them. The sample records 30,000 or so clones, 80% to 85% being singletons. This specimen consisted of lymph node tissue, obtained from a patient treated with IRX-2 immunotherapy. Receptors originate from a human donor with breast cancer.

The rearrangement uses TRBV5-1 and TRBJ2-1; D is unresolved. The CDR3 contains 15 residues. Trimming left V 1 base short and J 4 bases short, with 12 bases between. The germline CDR1 and CDR2 sequences are SGHRS and YFSETQ. Here the CDR3 DNA reads TGCGCCAGCAGCTTGACCCGGGCCGGGTACAATGAGCAGTTCTTC. Translating it yields CASSLTRAGYNEQFF.

The chain combines TRBV18 with TRBJ1-3, with no clear D. The CDR3 runs 15 residues. Per germline, CDR1 KGHSH and CDR2 LQKENI. V lost 3 bases to trimming and J lost 0 bases, with 9 bases between them. The CDR3 loop reads CASSPMMFSGNTIYF. The DNA of the CDR3 is TGTGCCAGCTCACCCATGATGTTCTCTGGAAACACCATATATTTT.

The rearrangement joins TRBV6-8 to TRBJ1-4, with no clear D. The V end lost 5 bases, the J end lost 8 bases, and 12 bases lay between the germline ends. This CDR3 comprises 13 residues. Germline assignment: CDR1 MNHGY and CDR2 SAAAGT. As DNA, the CDR3 is TGTGCCAGCAGTATGCGGACGGCAGAAAAACTGTTTTTT. Protein product: CASSMRTAEKLFF.

The genes are TRBV6-8 and TRBJ2-5, with D possibly matching TRBD2 (5 bases). The CDR3 loop spans 16 amino acids. Germline V lookup: CDR1 MNHGY, CDR2 SAAAGT. The ends were cut back, 10 bases at V and 5 bases at J, with 26 bases in the middle. CDR3 nucleotide sequence: TGTGCCACCATGCGCTATCGGGGTAGCGCGCGGGAGACCCAGTACTTC. It translates to CATMRYRGSARETQYF.

The V and J genes are TRBV30 and TRBJ2-2; TRBD2 matches at 13 bases. With 2 bases clipped from V and 5 bases from J, the junction kept 11 bases outside the gene matches. Germline V gene sequence: CDR1 GTSNPN, CDR2 SVGIG (reference sequence). The CDR3 sequence is 18 residues long. The CDR3 sequence: CAWSPLRTSGSRTGELFF. The CDR3 coding sequence is TGTGCCTGGAGTCCACTCCGGACTAGCGGGAGTAGGACCGGGGAGCTGTTTTTT. The whole variable domain, remainder taken from reference TRBV30 and TRBJ2-2, is SQTIHQWPATLVQPVGSPLSLECTVEGTSNPNLYWYRQAAGRGLQLLFYSVGIGQISSEVPQNLSASRPQDRQFILSSKKLLLSDSGFYLCAWSPLRTSGSRTGELFFGEGSRLTVL.

Details on this clone: Because the CDR3 is missing its conserved closing phenylalanine or tryptophan, this is likely a read error. The rearrangement uses TRBV14 and TRBJ1-1; D gene ambiguous. Trimming removed 4 bases from V and 6 bases from J, with 6 bases in between. In germline, CDR1 is SGHDN, CDR2 FVKESK. The CDR3 spans 11 residues. In DNA, the CDR3 is TGTGCCAGCAGCCGGAGCCCTGAAGCTTTCTCT. Encoded protein: CASSRSPEAFS.

V usage is TRBV6-8 and J usage is TRBJ1-2; D is perhaps TRBD1 (6 bases). The V and J ends lost 6 bases and 5 bases respectively, with 16 bases between them. Looked up from germline, CDR1 is MNHGY and CDR2 is SAAAGT. CDR3 length equals 14 residues. The CDR3 loop is CASSRPGGGYGYTF. In DNA, the CDR3 is TGTGCCAGCAGCCGACCGGGGGGCGGGTATGGCTACACCTTC.

The CDR3 protein is CAISEATGNTIYF. The covered CDR3 bases are TGTGCCATCAGTGAGGCGACTGGAAACACCATATAT. This chain links TRBV10-3 with TRBJ1-3; D is unclear. With the read ending 1 residue before the CDR3 end, the germline J gene is used to fill in that end. There are 13 residues in the CDR3. V dropped 2 bases and J dropped 2 bases, with 4 bases sitting between them. Germline CDR1 and CDR2: ENHRY and SYGVKD.

The chain links TRBV5-1 to TRBJ2-7; the match to TRBD1 covers 10 bases. Germline V gene sequence: CDR1 SGHRS, CDR2 YFSETQ. This CDR3 is 14 amino acids long. Losses at the gene ends were 4 bases for V and 2 bases for J; bases not matched to a gene: 3. This chain's CDR3 is CASSLGTGAYEQYF. The CDR3 coding sequence is TGCGCCAGCAGCCTGGGGACAGGGGCCTACGAGCAGTACTTC.

This clone was picked up one time. The chain uses TRBV19 and TRBJ2-5; 9 bases match TRBD2. CDR3 length equals 15 residues. CDR1 and CDR2 (germline): LNHDA, SQIVND (reference sequence). The trim removed 5 bases at V and 7 bases at J, leaving 11 bases unmatched. CDR3 bases: TGTGCCAGTAGTCCTCCGGGACTAGCTCTCGGGACCCAGTACTTC. It codes for CASSPPGLALGTQYF. Complete variable domain (other parts from reference TRBV19 and TRBJ2-5): DGGITQSPKYLFRKEGQNVTLSCEQNLNHDAMYWYRQDPGQGLRLIYYSQIVNDFQKGDIAEGYSVSREKKESFPLTVTSAQKNPTAFYLCASSPPGLALGTQYFGPGTRLLVL.

The chain joins TRBV19 to TRBJ2-1; D unresolved. The germline V gene has CDR1 LNHDA and CDR2 SQIVND (reference sequence). V gave up 1 base and J gave up 0 bases, with 19 bases separating them. The CDR3 contains 19 residues. CDR3 bases: TGTGCCAGTAGTATAGGCCTTGACTGGGTCCACAGCTCCTACAATGAGCAGTTCTTC. Its translation is CASSIGLDWVHSSYNEQFF.

The chain recombines TRBV18 with TRBJ1-2; D remains unclear. From germline, CDR1 is KGHSH and CDR2 LQKENI. The CDR3 is made up of 13 amino acids. Trimming shortened V by 6 bases and J by 6 bases, and 14 bases separated the two germline ends. CDR3 in DNA: TGTGCCAGCTCGCCGACCAACAGAAATGGCTACACCTTC. Translated, it gives CASSPTNRNGYTF.

The chain couples TRBV28 to TRBJ2-1, with 10 nucleotides matching TRBD2. Germline CDR1 and CDR2: MDHEN and SYDVKM. This CDR3 is built from 14 residues. V trimming: 7 bases; J trimming: 5 bases; junction bases outside the gene matches: 5. CDR3 DNA sequence: TGTGCCAGCACTGCTAGCGGGGGTAACAATGAGCAGTTCTTC. It specifies CASTASGGNNEQFF.

This chain joins TRBV19 and TRBJ1-4; 7 nucleotides agree with TRBD1. The germline gives CDR1 LNHDA, CDR2 SQIVND (reference sequence). This CDR3 comprises 15 residues. The V gene end was trimmed by 5 bases and the J gene end by 10 bases; junction bases not matched to a gene: 13. In nucleotides, the CDR3 is TGTGCCAGTAGTTCCCCTGACAGGGTCCTTGGAAAACTGTTTTTT. It translates to CASSSPDRVLGKLFF.

The table lists this clone with a few counts. The J gene is TRBJ2-2, the V gene TRBV30, with TRBD1 identical over 9 bases. Per the germline V gene, CDR1 is GTSNPN and CDR2 is SVGIG (reference sequence). The CDR3 is 15 residues long. The trim removed 0 bases at V and 6 bases at J, leaving 5 bases unmatched. CDR3 bases: TGTGCCTGGAGTGTGATTACAGGGGGCTCCGGGGAGCTGTTTTTT. Residues: CAWSVITGGSGELFF.

The chain is built from TRBV10-3 and TRBJ1-1; no clear D gene. The CDR3 has 12 residues. The germline CDR1 and CDR2 sequences are ENHRY and SYGVKD. V dropped 2 bases and J dropped 3 bases, with 4 bases sitting between them. For the CDR3, the DNA is TGTGCCATCAGTGAGGGGTACACTGAAGCTTTCTTT. It codes for CAISEGYTEAFF.

The CDR3 protein is CASSSLPGTEAFF. DNA of the CDR3: TGTGCCAGCAGCTCACTCCCGGGCACTGAAGCTTTCTTT. The genes are TRBV7-4 and TRBJ1-1; D gene unclear. The CDR3 is 13 residues long. V lost 4 bases and J lost 4, with 10 bases in between. Germline CDR1 is SGHVT and CDR2 is SQSDAQ. Using reference TRBV7-4 and TRBJ1-1 for the parts outside the CDR3, the full variable domain is GAGVSQSPRYKVAKRGRDVALRCDSISGHVTLYWYRQTLGQGSEVLTYSQSDAQRDKSGRPSGRFSAERPERSVSTLKIQRTEQGDSAVYLCASSSLPGTEAFFGQGTRLTVV.

The V and J genes are TRBV19 and TRBJ2-1, with a weak D call TRBD1 (5 bases). Germline CDR1 reads LNHDA; CDR2 reads SQIVND (reference sequence). The CDR3 is 14 residues long. Trimming pared 0 bases from V and 6 bases from J, leaving 9 bases between. The chain's CDR3 is CASSIESQGNEQFF. In nucleotides, the CDR3 is TGTGCCAGTAGTATAGAGTCGCAGGGCAATGAGCAGTTCTTC.

The chain uses TRBV6-8 and TRBJ2-1; 11 bases map to TRBD2. This CDR3 is 18 amino acids long. The germline CDR1 and CDR2 sequences are MNHGY and SAAAGT. Trimming cost V 3 bases and J 1 base; bases outside gene matches: 8. In DNA, the CDR3 is TGTGCCAGCAGTTATAGCGGGGGGGCTCTCGTTTCCTACAATGAGCAGTTCTTC. Its translation is CASSYSGGALVSYNEQFF.

V gene TRBV28 combines with J gene TRBJ2-2, with TRBD2 identical over 8 bases. CDR1 and CDR2 (germline): MDHEN, SYDVKM. CDR3 length: 14 amino acids. V shed 8 bases, J shed 5 bases, and the junction held 7 bases outside the gene matches. The CDR3 DNA follows: TGTGCCAGCCGGCGGGGGGCGTGGACCGGGGAGCTGTTTTTT. Translating gives CASRRGAWTGELFF. Supplemented by reference TRBV28 and TRBJ2-2, the full variable domain reads DVKVTQSSRYLVKRTGEKVFLECVQDMDHENMFWYRQDPGLGLRLIYFSYDVKMKEKGDIPEGYSVSREKKERFSLILESASTNQTSMYLCASRRGAWTGELFFGEGSRLTVL.

This chain connects TRBV19 to TRBJ1-5; 10 nucleotides agree with TRBD1. CDR3 size: 14 residues. Germline assignment: CDR1 LNHDA and CDR2 SQIVND (reference sequence). V gave up 5 bases and J gave up 7 bases; unmatched junction bases: 5. As DNA, the CDR3 is TGTGCCAGTAGTCGACAGGGGGCAAGACAGCCCCAGCATTTT. Translated: CASSRQGARQPQHF.

The V gene is TRBV2, the J gene TRBJ2-3; the match to TRBD1 covers 10 bases. Germline V lookup: CDR1 SNHLY, CDR2 FYNNEI. Trimming cost V 6 bases and J 10 bases; bases outside gene matches: 7. CDR3 length: 13 residues. The CDR3, as DNA: TGTGCCAGCAGACGGACAGGGGGTAGTGCGCAGTATTTT. Protein product: CASRRTGGSAQYF.